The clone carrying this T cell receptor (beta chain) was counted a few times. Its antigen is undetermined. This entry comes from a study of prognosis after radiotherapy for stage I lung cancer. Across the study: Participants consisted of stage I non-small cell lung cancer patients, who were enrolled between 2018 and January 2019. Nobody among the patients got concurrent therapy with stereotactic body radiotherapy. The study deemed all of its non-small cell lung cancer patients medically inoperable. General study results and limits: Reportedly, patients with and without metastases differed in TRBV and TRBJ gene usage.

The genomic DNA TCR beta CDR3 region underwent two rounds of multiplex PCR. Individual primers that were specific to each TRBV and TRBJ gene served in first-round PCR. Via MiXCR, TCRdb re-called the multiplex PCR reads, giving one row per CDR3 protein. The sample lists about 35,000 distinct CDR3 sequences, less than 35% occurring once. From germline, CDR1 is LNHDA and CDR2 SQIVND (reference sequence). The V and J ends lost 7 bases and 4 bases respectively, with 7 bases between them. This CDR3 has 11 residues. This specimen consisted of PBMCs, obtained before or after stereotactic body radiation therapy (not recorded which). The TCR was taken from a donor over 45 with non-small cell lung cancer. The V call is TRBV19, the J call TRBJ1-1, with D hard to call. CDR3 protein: CASKMGTEAFF. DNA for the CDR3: TGTGCCAGTAAGATGGGCACTGAAGCTTTCTTT.